Listed below are T cell receptor beta chains from one sample, sequenced in a study of Ad26.COV2.S vaccination and SARS-CoV-2 variants. Profiling relied on immunoSEQ multiplex PCR, and the TCRdb table lists in-frame clones only, not all of them. Of approximately 360,000 clones detected, around four fifths appear once; the ten largest clones hold 7% to 9.5%. Sequenced here: peripheral blood, sampled in a trial of Ad26.COV2.S vaccine versus placebo. These TCRs come from a person between 18 and 59 years old who received the Ad26.COV2.S COVID-19 vaccine or a placebo. CDR3s include the opening cysteine and the closing phenylalanine or tryptophan. Each record gives: CDR3 DNA, CDR3 protein, V gene, J gene, D gene, clone size. A D gene is named only where the DNA matches it firmly. Size is stated for part of the rows, as once, few or many counts, or as a class when the clone is expanded.

TGCAGCGTTGAGAGGCGACACGATTTAAATCAGCCCCAGCATTTT,CSVERRHDLNQPQHF,TRBV29-1,TRBJ1-5,-,-
TGTGCCAGCAGCTTGGAACACACTGAAGCTTTCTTT,CASSLEHTEAFF,TRBV5-6,TRBJ1-1,-,once
TGTGCCAGCAGCTACTCACTTTTATCTGGAAACACCATATATTTT,CASSYSLLSGNTIYF,TRBV7-9,TRBJ1-3,-,-
TGCGCCAGCAGCTTGACCCCTTTGCGTGAAAAACTGTTTTTT,CASSLTPLREKLFF,TRBV5-1,TRBJ1-4,-,once
TGTGCCAGCAGCTTTGGGCACAGCACAGATACGCAGTATTTT,CASSFGHSTDTQYF,TRBV7-3,TRBJ2-3,-,-
TGCGCCAGCAGACCCCAGGGAGGCCAAGAGACCCAGTACTTC,CASRPQGGQETQYF,TRBV5-1,TRBJ2-5,-,-
TGTGCCAGCAGTGTGGGGTTTCTGAACTATGGCTACACCTTC,CASSVGFLNYGYTF,TRBV2,TRBJ1-2,-,-
TGTGCCAGCAGCCGCGCCCATAACACCATATATTTT,CASSRAHNTIYF,TRBV11-2,TRBJ1-3,-,-
TGTGCCAGCAGACGTAAACAGGGCTACGAGCAGTACTTC,CASRRKQGYEQYF,TRBV5-6,TRBJ2-7,-,-
TGTGCCAGCAGTGATGTAGTAGCGGTCTCCTACGAGCAGTACTTC,CASSDVVAVSYEQYF,TRBV6-1,TRBJ2-7,-,-
TGTGCCAGCAACCAAGGGGTAAGGAATTCACCCCTCCACTTT,CASNQGVRNSPLHF,TRBV3-1/TRBV3-2,TRBJ1-6,-,-
TGTGCCAGCAGTCAGGATTCAGCGGGGGGGAAACAGTATTTT,CASSQDSAGGKQYF,TRBV6-5,TRBJ2-3,TRBD2,-
TGTGCCATCAGGGGACTAGCGGGGGGACAAGGGGAGCTGTTTTTT,CAIRGLAGGQGELFF,TRBV10-3,TRBJ2-2,TRBD2,-
TGTGCCAGCAGCTTAGGGGGGGCGGCGGGCACTGAAGCTTTCTTT,CASSLGGAAGTEAFF,TRBV7-9,TRBJ1-1,-,-
TGTGCCTGGTCCCCTCTGGGACACACGAACACTGAAGCTTTCTTT,CAWSPLGHTNTEAFF,TRBV30,TRBJ1-1,-,-
TGTGCCAGCAGCTCTGCCGGGGAGCTGTTTTTT,CASSSAGELFF,TRBV2,TRBJ2-2,-,-
TGTGCCAGCAGCTTGGAGGGTGTGAACACTGAAGCTTTCTTT,CASSLEGVNTEAFF,TRBV7-2,TRBJ1-1,-,-
TGTGCCAGCAGCCCGGGGACTAGCGGGAGTTACGAGCAGTACTTC,CASSPGTSGSYEQYF,TRBV11-2,TRBJ2-7,TRBD2,-
TGTGCCAGCAGCCCTCGTTTCGGGGCGAGTAATTCACCCCTCCACTTT,CASSPRFGASNSPLHF,TRBV5-5,TRBJ1-6,-,-
TGTGCCAGCAGCTTAGGCTTGACCGGGCGGTACTTC,CASSLGLTGRYF,TRBV13,TRBJ2-5,-,-
TGTGCCAGCAGCGTTTTAGGGAGCTCCTACGAGCAGTACTTC,CASSVLGSSYEQYF,TRBV9,TRBJ2-7,-,-
TGTGCCAGCAGCTTGAGTAGAATAGCGGGAGGTTTTGTGAACACCGGGGAGCTGTTTTTT,CASSLSRIAGGFVNTGELFF,TRBV7-3,TRBJ2-2,TRBD2,-
TGTGCCAGCAGCCCGGGGGGGACGGAGCAGTTCTTC,CASSPGGTEQFF,TRBV11-2,TRBJ2-1,TRBD2,-
TGTGCCAGCAGCTTAAGGGGCGGGCACACCATATATTTT,CASSLRGGHTIYF,TRBV7-3,TRBJ1-3,-,-
TGTGCCAGCAGTTACGACAGGGGGTCGGAAAAACTGTTTTTT,CASSYDRGSEKLFF,TRBV6-5,TRBJ1-4,TRBD1,few
TGTGCCAGCAGTACACTGCAGGGGGTCTCCTACGAGCAGTACTTC,CASSTLQGVSYEQYF,TRBV7-9,TRBJ2-7,TRBD1,few
TGTGCCAGCAGCCAAGCGGAAGGAGATGGCTACACCTTC,CASSQAEGDGYTF,TRBV4-2,TRBJ1-2,-,-
TGCGCCAGCAGCTATCGACCTACAGGGGATACGCAGTATTTT,CASSYRPTGDTQYF,TRBV5-1,TRBJ2-3,-,few
TGCGCCAGCAGCCTGGCTGGATGGGATGAGCAGTACTTC,CASSLAGWDEQYF,TRBV5-1,TRBJ2-7,-,-
TGCGCCAGCAGCCAAGGGGAAGGACTAGCGCTAAGCTCCTACGAGCAGTACTTC,CASSQGEGLALSSYEQYF,TRBV4-1,TRBJ2-7,TRBD2,-
TGTGCCAGCAGTTATACTAGCGGGGGGCAAGGGACCCAGTACTTC,CASSYTSGGQGTQYF,TRBV6-5,TRBJ2-5,TRBD2,-
TGTGCCAGCAGCTTGGGAGGGCACACTGAAGCTTTCTTT,CASSLGGHTEAFF,TRBV5-6,TRBJ1-1,-,few
TGTGCCAGCAGGACAAGACAGGGCAGCAATCAGCCCCAGCATTTT,CASRTRQGSNQPQHF,TRBV27,TRBJ1-5,TRBD1,-
TGTGCCAGCGCCCCAGGGGGGGCTCTTGGCTACACCTTC,CASAPGGALGYTF,TRBV12-3/TRBV12-4,TRBJ1-2,TRBD1,-
TGTGCCAGCAGTTACTCGCGGGGCCAAGAGACCCAGTACTTC,CASSYSRGQETQYF,TRBV6-2/TRBV6-3,TRBJ2-5,-,-
TGTGCCAGCAGTCCGAGGGCCAGGGAGACCCAGTACTTC,CASSPRARETQYF,TRBV12-3/TRBV12-4,TRBJ2-5,-,-
TGTGCCAGCAGCAAAGCGGACGGAATCTCTGGAAACACCATATATTTT,CASSKADGISGNTIYF,TRBV21-1,TRBJ1-3,-,once
TGCGCCAGCAGCCTCTTGGGAGGGGAGCAGTACTTC,CASSLLGGEQYF,TRBV4-1,TRBJ2-7,TRBD2,-
TGTGCCAGCAGTCGCCGTTCCGGGCCACCCCGGACCTACGAGCAGTACTTC,CASSRRSGPPRTYEQYF,TRBV27,TRBJ2-7,-,-
TGTGCCAGCAGGGACAGACTGACTAATGAAAAACTGTTTTTT,CASRDRLTNEKLFF,TRBV9,TRBJ1-4,-,-
TGTGCCAGGGACTGGGGAGGCTACACCTTC,CARDWGGYTF,TRBV21-1,TRBJ1-2,-,once
TGTGCCAGCAGCGGTACCAGGACTAGAGACACAGATACGCAGTATTTT,CASSGTRTRDTDTQYF,TRBV7-9,TRBJ2-3,TRBD2,-
TGTGCCAGTAACCGACCCGGGACAGGGGGCGTCTATGGCTACACCTTC,CASNRPGTGGVYGYTF,TRBV19,TRBJ1-2,TRBD1,once
TGTGCCAGCAGTTATTCTTCGCACAATGAGCAGTTCTTC,CASSYSSHNEQFF,TRBV6-2/TRBV6-3,TRBJ2-1,-,-
TGTGCCAGCTCACCTTGGGAAGGAGTCAATCAGCCCCAGCATTTT,CASSPWEGVNQPQHF,TRBV18,TRBJ1-5,-,-
TGTGCCAGCAGCTTGTATTCATACCGGGACACTGAAGCTTTCTTT,CASSLYSYRDTEAFF,TRBV7-8,TRBJ1-1,-,-
TGTGCCAGCAGCTTCTCCACAGGGGGCACCGGGGAGCTGTTTTTT,CASSFSTGGTGELFF,TRBV11-3,TRBJ2-2,TRBD1,-
TGCGCCAGCAGCCAGCCTATAGGGAGTCCAACTATCGGCTACACCTTC,CASSQPIGSPTIGYTF,TRBV4-1,TRBJ1-2,-,few
TGTGCCAGTAGTAGCCCCCCGGGACGGGGAGATCAGCCCCAGCATTTT,CASSSPPGRGDQPQHF,TRBV19,TRBJ1-5,-,-
TGTGCCAGCAGCTTTCCCGAACCGAACACTGAAGCTTTCTTT,CASSFPEPNTEAFF,TRBV5-4,TRBJ1-1,-,-
TGTGCCATCAGTGAAGTTGGCAGGGAGGAGTATTTT,CAISEVGREEYF,TRBV10-3,TRBJ2-3,-,once
TGCGCCAGCAGCTTGTTGGCTGACCCTAACTATGGCTACACCTTC,CASSLLADPNYGYTF,TRBV5-1,TRBJ1-2,-,-
TGTGCCATCAGAGGGACAGGGGTTAATCAGCCCCAGCATTTT,CAIRGTGVNQPQHF,TRBV10-3,TRBJ1-5,TRBD1,-
TGTGCCAGCAGTGATCCGCAGGGGGCCAACTATGGCTACACCTTC,CASSDPQGANYGYTF,TRBV6-1,TRBJ1-2,TRBD1,once